This T cell receptor (beta chain) comes out of a study of T cell responses to AZD1222 COVID-19 vaccine. Clones were read by immunoSEQ multiplex PCR, and TCRdb kept only the in-frame ones, dropping some. The table lists about 100,000 clones, 70% to 90% of them singletons. Source: peripheral blood, taken on day 0 of MenACWY control vaccination. The sequence was obtained from an adult in good health.

CDR3 sequence reads: CASSPRTGVTGELFF. CDR3 coding DNA: TGTGCCAGCAGCCCACGGACAGGGGTCACCGGGGAGCTGTTTTTT. This chain connects TRBV5-6 to TRBJ2-2; TRBD1 matches 9 bases. The CDR3 totals 15 residues. V trimming: 4 bases; J trimming: 4 bases; junction bases outside the gene matches: 5. The germline V gene has CDR1 SGHDT and CDR2 YYEEEE.